The rows below give T cell receptor beta chains drawn from one sample of a study of identical twins. From the 5' RACE reads, TCRdb called clonotypes with MiXCR, one entry per CDR3 protein. This table has about 250,000 distinct CDR3 sequences, 6.5% to 9% appearing once. This same sample was also part of a study on yellow fever vaccine responses in identical twins.

The sequencing input was CD8+ T cells sorted from blood. The receptor source for this set is a woman younger than 30 in good health. Each CDR3 is given with its conserved first and last residue. A D gene is named only where the DNA matches it firmly. Rows may omit the clone size; those that give it use once, few, many or a size class.

D,size,J,V,CDR3,DNA
-,few,TRBJ1-5,TRBV7-9,CASSPGSGQPQHF,TGTGCCAGCAGTCCGGGTTCGGGACAGCCCCAGCATTTT
-,few,TRBJ1-1,TRBV21-1,CASRLGDSGGNTEAFF,TGTGCCAGCAGACTGGGGGACTCGGGAGGGAACACTGAAGCTTTCTTT
TRBD1,many,TRBJ1-6,TRBV5-1,CASSLGQGNSPLHF,TGCGCCAGCAGCCTCGGACAGGGGAATTCACCCCTCCACTTT
-,many,TRBJ1-2,TRBV27,CASSQGRGYTF,TGTGCCAGCAGTCAGGGACGTGGCTACACCTTC
TRBD2,few,TRBJ2-3,TRBV20-1,CSARDQLGLADALPNTDTQYF,TGCAGTGCTAGAGATCAGCTCGGGCTAGCGGACGCTCTCCCTAACACAGATACGCAGTATTTT
-,few,TRBJ1-2,TRBV3-1,CASSQFIGNYGYTF,TGTGCCAGCAGCCAATTCATAGGGAACTATGGCTACACCTTC
TRBD2,few,TRBJ2-7,TRBV27,CASPPGGLEFYEQYF,TGTGCCAGCCCCCCTGGCGGACTAGAATTCTACGAGCAGTACTTC
TRBD1,many,TRBJ2-1,TRBV7-9,CASSTRDRALVEQFF,TGTGCCAGCAGCACCCGGGACAGGGCTTTAGTTGAGCAGTTCTTC
TRBD1,-,TRBJ2-1,TRBV6-2/TRBV6-3,CASSYGTGGEQFF,TGTGCCAGCAGTTACGGGACAGGGGGTGAGCAGTTCTTC
-,many,TRBJ2-3,TRBV25-1,CASSEYKAEAQYF,TGTGCCAGCAGTGAATATAAGGCAGAGGCGCAGTATTTT
-,many,TRBJ2-5,TRBV25-1,CASSSPSDEQETQYF,TGTGCCAGCAGTTCCCCTAGCGACGAACAAGAGACCCAGTACTTC
-,-,TRBJ2-7,TRBV2,CASIGVGSSYEQYF,TGTGCCAGCATCGGGGTGGGGAGCTCCTACGAGCAGTACTTC
-,many,TRBJ2-4,TRBV4-1,CASSGVGAKNIQYF,TGCGCCAGCAGTGGGGTCGGGGCCAAAAACATTCAGTACTTC
TRBD1,few,TRBJ2-7,TRBV12-3/TRBV12-4,CASSPPGTGHEQYF,TGTGCCAGCAGCCCCCCCGGGACAGGGCACGAGCAGTACTTC
TRBD2,many,TRBJ2-1,TRBV27,CASSGWTSGVDEQFF,TGTGCCAGCAGTGGGTGGACTAGCGGGGTAGATGAGCAGTTCTTC
-,few,TRBJ2-1,TRBV7-8,CASSSSNENNEQFF,TGTGCCAGCAGCTCCAGTAACGAAAACAATGAGCAGTTCTTC
-,few,TRBJ1-2,TRBV28,CASSFIRGNYGYTF,TGTGCCAGCAGTTTCATCAGGGGTAACTATGGCTACACCTTC
-,many,TRBJ1-3,TRBV7-9,CASSPGQAGNTIYF,TGTGCCAGCAGCCCTGGACAAGCTGGAAACACCATATATTTT
-,many,TRBJ2-1,TRBV14,CASSQEQPGWDAEQFF,TGTGCCAGCAGCCAAGAGCAACCGGGATGGGATGCTGAGCAGTTCTTC
-,many,TRBJ1-5,TRBV2,CASSRQANQPQHF,TGTGCCAGCAGTCGACAGGCCAATCAGCCCCAGCATTTT
TRBD1,few,TRBJ2-1,TRBV7-8,CASSLMIGTGEGNEQFF,TGTGCCAGCAGCCTTATGATAGGGACAGGGGAAGGCAATGAGCAGTTCTTC
-,-,TRBJ1-3,TRBV28,CATSGEGFGGNTIYF,TGTGCCACATCGGGGGAAGGGTTCGGGGGAAACACCATATATTTT
TRBD2,few,TRBJ2-2,TRBV28,CASSLPSGWTGELFF,TGTGCCAGCAGTTTACCTAGCGGTTGGACCGGGGAGCTGTTTTTT
-,medium-sized,TRBJ2-5,TRBV3-1,CASSQEAAYQETQYF,TGTGCCAGCAGCCAAGAAGCGGCCTACCAAGAGACCCAGTACTTC
-,many,TRBJ2-7,TRBV28,CASSPHGYEQYF,TGTGCCAGCAGCCCACACGGGTACGAGCAGTACTTC
-,-,TRBJ2-1,TRBV12-3/TRBV12-4,CASSFRNGPSSYNEQFF,TGTGCCAGCAGTTTTCGGAACGGTCCGAGCTCCTACAATGAGCAGTTCTTC
TRBD1,many,TRBJ1-5,TRBV27,CASSSGQGAQPQHF,TGTGCCAGCAGTTCCGGACAGGGGGCACAGCCCCAGCATTTT
TRBD2,-,TRBJ2-3,TRBV10-1,CASSDQVAGRTDTQYF,TGCGCCAGCAGTGATCAGGTAGCGGGACGCACAGATACGCAGTATTTT